This T cell receptor beta chain was obtained from a study of identical twins. Study conclusions and caveats: Invariant populations such as MAIT and iNKT cells could partly muddle zero-insertion analyses.

TCRdb reprocessed the 5' RACE reads via MiXCR and lists one record per CDR3 protein. This sample has around 1.7 million distinct CDR3 sequences, with around 33% found just once. There are a few counts of this clonotype. Its antigen is unknown. CDR1 is KGHDR, CDR2 SFDVKD, per germline. Deletions cut 4 bases from V and 5 bases from J, with 13 bases between. There are 14 residues in the CDR3. The chain combines TRBV24-1 with TRBJ2-5; TRBD2 is a possible D gene (6 bases). The sequenced material came from cord blood. This receptor was identified in a newborn girl in good health. Written as DNA, the CDR3 is TGTGCCACCAGTGAATCGGGGGAGGCGGAGACCCAGTACTTC. Protein product: CATSESGEAETQYF.